The rows below give T cell receptor beta chains drawn from one sample of a study of Graves' ophthalmopathy and Graves' hyperthyroidism. One entry per CDR3 protein, called by TCRdb with MiXCR from the multiplex PCR reads. The table records approximately 700,000 distinct CDR3 sequences, 35% to 50% of them present only once. Sequenced input: peripheral blood. These receptors were collected from an adult man with Graves' ophthalmopathy. CDR3s include the opening cysteine and the closing phenylalanine or tryptophan. The order of the fields is J gene, CDR3 length, V gene, CDR3 protein.

j_gene: TRBJ2-7; len: 15; v_gene: TRBV20-1; CDR3aa: CSARVTGTSSYEQYF
j_gene: TRBJ2-5; len: 13; v_gene: TRBV15; CDR3aa: CATSRDPAETQYF
j_gene: TRBJ1-2; len: 12; v_gene: TRBV2; CDR3aa: CASSGGPYGYTF
j_gene: TRBJ1-6; len: 16; v_gene: TRBV20-1; CDR3aa: CSARDTVSGSFSPLHF
j_gene: TRBJ2-5; len: 15; v_gene: TRBV5-6; CDR3aa: CASTPALGQGQTQYF
j_gene: TRBJ2-5; len: 16; v_gene: TRBV25-1; CDR3aa: CASSSRTGSLQETQYF
j_gene: TRBJ1-4; len: 13; v_gene: TRBV29-1; CDR3aa: CSVWDRVGEKLFF
j_gene: TRBJ1-2; len: 14; v_gene: TRBV2; CDR3aa: CASSTGDRATGYTF
j_gene: TRBJ2-5; len: 15; v_gene: TRBV15; CDR3aa: CATSRELGVEETQYF
j_gene: TRBJ1-6; len: 15; v_gene: TRBV25-1; CDR3aa: CASSEVRGPNSPLHF
j_gene: TRBJ2-7; len: 14; v_gene: TRBV2; CDR3aa: CASRGGTGIHEQYF
j_gene: TRBJ2-3; len: 14; v_gene: TRBV29-1; CDR3aa: CSVKQGQGPDTQYF
j_gene: TRBJ1-6; len: 16; v_gene: TRBV10-3; CDR3aa: CAISGTTGPPNSPLHF
j_gene: TRBJ2-2; len: 14; v_gene: TRBV7-6; CDR3aa: CASSFSKNTGELFF
j_gene: TRBJ2-7; len: 12; v_gene: TRBV11-2; CDR3aa: CASSHYTGEQYF
j_gene: TRBJ1-2; len: 14; v_gene: TRBV5-1; CDR3aa: CASSPTWGNYGYTF
j_gene: TRBJ2-7; len: 17; v_gene: TRBV10-3; CDR3aa: CAISPGTSGSWFYEQYF
j_gene: TRBJ2-7; len: 15; v_gene: TRBV10-3; CDR3aa: CAISEIEQGDYEQYF
j_gene: TRBJ1-5; len: 18; v_gene: TRBV7-9; CDR3aa: CASSCGLMGHLSNQPQHF
j_gene: TRBJ2-2; len: 14; v_gene: TRBV25-1; CDR3aa: CAHSMATVTGELFF
j_gene: TRBJ1-1; len: 13; v_gene: TRBV5-4; CDR3aa: CAARVSLNTEAFF
j_gene: TRBJ2-7; len: 16; v_gene: TRBV10-3; CDR3aa: CAISDAPNTEGYEQYF
j_gene: TRBJ1-1; len: 13; v_gene: TRBV29-1; CDR3aa: CSVTGQGPAEAFF
j_gene: TRBJ1-6; len: 18; v_gene: TRBV7-6; CDR3aa: CASRLDPGTSGWISPLHF
j_gene: TRBJ1-1; len: 15; v_gene: TRBV10-3; CDR3aa: CAISRQGGMNTEAFF
j_gene: TRBJ1-1; len: 13; v_gene: TRBV29-1; CDR3aa: CSVEFSQGPGAFF
j_gene: TRBJ2-5; len: 14; v_gene: TRBV9; CDR3aa: CASSVDRQQETQYF
j_gene: TRBJ2-7; len: 15; v_gene: TRBV11-1; CDR3aa: CASSHHRATTYEQYF
j_gene: TRBJ1-5; len: 14; v_gene: TRBV12-3/TRBV12-4; CDR3aa: CASSSTGSGQPQHF
j_gene: TRBJ1-6; len: 16; v_gene: TRBV20-1; CDR3aa: CSARTGELSYNSPLHF
j_gene: TRBJ2-2; len: 16; v_gene: TRBV7-2; CDR3aa: CASSLAKRERTGELFF
j_gene: TRBJ1-2; len: 16; v_gene: TRBV25-1; CDR3aa: CASSVDGTASNYGYTF
j_gene: TRBJ2-5; len: 14; v_gene: TRBV2; CDR3aa: CACSATGGAETQYF
j_gene: TRBJ1-2; len: 13; v_gene: TRBV25-1; CDR3aa: CASTLGRGSGYTF
j_gene: TRBJ1-3; len: 13; v_gene: TRBV20-1; CDR3aa: CSALPVSGNTIYF
j_gene: TRBJ2-2; len: 16; v_gene: TRBV12-3/TRBV12-4; CDR3aa: CASSLGVYTNTGELFF
j_gene: TRBJ1-5; len: 15; v_gene: TRBV4-1; CDR3aa: CASSQDSAGNQPQHF
j_gene: TRBJ2-7; len: 14; v_gene: TRBV2; CDR3aa: CASGLISTGAEQYF
j_gene: TRBJ1-1; len: 14; v_gene: TRBV14; CDR3aa: CASSLWTADTEAFF
j_gene: TRBJ1-5; len: 15; v_gene: TRBV24-1; CDR3aa: CASSFGRGQNQPQHF
j_gene: TRBJ1-1; len: 13; v_gene: TRBV29-1; CDR3aa: CSGRAGGGTEAFF
j_gene: TRBJ1-1; len: 15; v_gene: TRBV7-9; CDR3aa: CASSFQKSLNTEAFF
j_gene: TRBJ2-2; len: 18; v_gene: TRBV25-1; CDR3aa: CASSASRSNWANTGELFF
j_gene: TRBJ1-4; len: 16; v_gene: TRBV2; CDR3aa: CASSLGGQATNEKLFF
j_gene: TRBJ2-3; len: 15; v_gene: TRBV7-2; CDR3aa: CASSRGVSTTDTQYF
j_gene: TRBJ1-6; len: 14; v_gene: TRBV15; CDR3aa: CATSSDDRGSPLHF
j_gene: TRBJ2-5; len: 12; v_gene: TRBV12-3/TRBV12-4; CDR3aa: CASSFNGKTQYF
j_gene: TRBJ1-1; len: 13; v_gene: TRBV29-1; CDR3aa: CSVETGGWTEAFF